This TCR beta chain was observed in a study of shared clonotypes between healthy human individuals. Germline V gene sequence: CDR1 SGDLS, CDR2 YYNGEE. The CDR3 sequence is 14 residues long. The V and J ends lost 0 bases and 5 bases respectively, with 11 bases between them. Measured with immunoSEQ multiplex PCR; TCRdb has only the in-frame clones, and not every one. This repertoire shows about 2.2 million clones, around 93% found once; its top ten account for over 1.5%. This clone was seen just once. Cells designated naive CD8 were CD45RO-negative and were positively selected for CCR7, with terminally differentiated effector memory CD45RA+ cells excluded.

The TCR was taken from a man aged 18 to 30 in good health. Some clones in this sample may be carry-over from other donors' samples. Source material: naive CD8+ T cells from PBMCs. The chain links TRBV9 to TRBJ1-1, with D unclear. In DNA form, the CDR3 reads TGTGCCAGCAGCGTAGGGGCAGGTAGTACTGAAGCTTTCTTT. Protein sequence: CASSVGAGSTEAFF.